This note documents a single T cell receptor beta chain sequence. The CDR3 length is 17 residues. This sample was taken from a study of T cells expressing NK-cell markers. The wider study: According to the study, TCR beta repertoires originated from sorted CD3+CD56+NKG2C+, CD3+CD56+NKG2C- and CD3+CD56-NKG2C+ T cells.

TCRdb reprocessed the 5' RACE reads, with one entry per CDR3 protein and no DNA. In total, the table holds some 440,000 distinct CDR3 sequences. Input material: blood T cells: a sorted CD56 or NKG2C T cell subset, CD4+ or CD8+ T cells, or bulk PBMC T cells (not recorded which). This chain uses TRBV12-3 or TRBV12-4 with TRBJ2-5; TCRdb reports TRBD2, a call that lacks DNA to check it against. This receptor was identified in a woman in her fifties or sixties in good health. This chain's CDR3 is CASSLVVTSGSRETQYF.